The rows below give T cell receptor beta chains drawn from one sample of a study of PD-L1 blockade in urothelial cancer. The protocol was immunoSEQ multiplex PCR, while the TCRdb copy is restricted to in-frame clones and leaves out a portion. Of 53,000 or so clones detected, around 85% appear once; the ten largest clones hold 15% to 20%. The sample here was PBMCs, taken around atezolizumab (anti-PD-L1) treatment. The receptors were sampled from a man aged 60 to 69 with urothelial cancer. Both conserved end residues are part of each CDR3. The order of the fields is V gene, D gene, clone size, J gene, CDR3 protein, CDR3 DNA. The D gene is left open where the match is weak. Size is stated for part of the rows, as once, few or many counts, or as a class when the clone is expanded.

v_call: TRBV19; d_call: TRBD2; clone_size: NA; j_call: TRBJ2-7; cdr3_aa: CASKETSGDSYEQYF; cdr3_nt: TGTGCCAGTAAAGAAACTAGCGGGGACTCCTACGAGCAGTACTTC
v_call: TRBV30; d_call: NA; clone_size: NA; j_call: TRBJ2-7; cdr3_aa: CAWSTMDSSSYEQYF; cdr3_nt: TGTGCCTGGAGTACTATGGACTCAAGCTCCTACGAGCAGTACTTC
v_call: TRBV5-1; d_call: NA; clone_size: NA; j_call: TRBJ2-3; cdr3_aa: CASSLAFADTQYF; cdr3_nt: TGCGCCAGCAGCTTGGCTTTCGCAGATACGCAGTATTTT
v_call: TRBV7-6; d_call: TRBD2; clone_size: NA; j_call: TRBJ2-7; cdr3_aa: CASSPPGGEQYF; cdr3_nt: TGTGCCAGCAGCCCCCCGGGGGGCGAGCAGTACTTC
v_call: TRBV11-1; d_call: NA; clone_size: NA; j_call: TRBJ2-1; cdr3_aa: CASTLARYYNEQFF; cdr3_nt: TGTGCCAGCACCCTGGCCAGATACTACAATGAGCAGTTCTTC
v_call: TRBV5-1; d_call: TRBD1; clone_size: NA; j_call: TRBJ1-4; cdr3_aa: CASSKGPFGTGVTTNEKLFF; cdr3_nt: TGCGCCAGCAGCAAAGGGCCATTCGGGACAGGCGTTACAACTAATGAAAAACTGTTTTTT
v_call: TRBV2; d_call: NA; clone_size: NA; j_call: TRBJ1-5; cdr3_aa: CASSEQGFDSQPQHF; cdr3_nt: TGTGCCAGCAGTGAACAGGGTTTCGATAGCCAGCCCCAGCATTTT
v_call: TRBV18; d_call: TRBD1; clone_size: NA; j_call: TRBJ1-1; cdr3_aa: CASSPRDREARNTEAFF; cdr3_nt: TGTGCCAGCTCACCAAGGGACAGGGAGGCAAGAAACACTGAAGCTTTCTTT
v_call: TRBV5-5; d_call: TRBD2; clone_size: NA; j_call: TRBJ2-5; cdr3_aa: CASSLGYGRGQETQYF; cdr3_nt: TGTGCCAGCAGTTTAGGATACGGGAGGGGGCAAGAGACCCAGTACTTC
v_call: TRBV11-3; d_call: NA; clone_size: NA; j_call: TRBJ2-7; cdr3_aa: CASSLDLRREQYF; cdr3_nt: TGTGCCAGCAGCTTAGATTTGAGGCGCGAGCAGTACTTC
v_call: TRBV27; d_call: TRBD1; clone_size: NA; j_call: TRBJ1-5; cdr3_aa: CASKGTGNQPQHF; cdr3_nt: TGTGCCAGCAAAGGGACAGGGAATCAGCCCCAGCATTTT
v_call: TRBV9; d_call: TRBD2; clone_size: once; j_call: TRBJ2-1; cdr3_aa: CASSTRLAGALNEQFF; cdr3_nt: TGTGCCAGCAGCACCCGACTAGCGGGGGCCCTTAATGAGCAGTTCTTC
v_call: TRBV10-2; d_call: NA; clone_size: NA; j_call: TRBJ2-3; cdr3_aa: CASSETGRNTQYF; cdr3_nt: TGCGCCAGCAGTGAAACCGGGAGAAATACGCAGTATTTT
v_call: TRBV6-5; d_call: NA; clone_size: NA; j_call: TRBJ1-1; cdr3_aa: CASTPPTGNTEAFF; cdr3_nt: TGTGCCAGCACCCCCCCGACAGGGAACACTGAAGCTTTCTTT
v_call: TRBV14; d_call: NA; clone_size: NA; j_call: TRBJ1-1; cdr3_aa: CASSQDQGGRTEAFF; cdr3_nt: TGTGCCAGCAGCCAAGATCAAGGGGGAAGGACTGAAGCTTTCTTT
v_call: TRBV10-2; d_call: NA; clone_size: NA; j_call: TRBJ2-5; cdr3_aa: CASSGGPQTLQETQYF; cdr3_nt: TGCGCCAGCAGTGGGGGCCCCCAAACGCTGCAAGAGACCCAGTACTTC
v_call: TRBV7-2; d_call: NA; clone_size: NA; j_call: TRBJ2-3; cdr3_aa: CASSLAISPDTQYF; cdr3_nt: TGTGCCAGCAGCTTAGCGATAAGCCCAGATACGCAGTATTTT
v_call: TRBV6-1; d_call: TRBD1; clone_size: few; j_call: TRBJ1-1; cdr3_aa: CASSPGQGIEAFF; cdr3_nt: TGTGCCAGCAGTCCGGGACAGGGGATTGAAGCTTTCTTT
v_call: TRBV11-3; d_call: TRBD2; clone_size: NA; j_call: TRBJ2-7; cdr3_aa: CASSFGGGAYEQYF; cdr3_nt: TGTGCCAGCAGCTTCGGCGGGGGGGCCTACGAGCAGTACTTC
v_call: TRBV7-9; d_call: TRBD2; clone_size: NA; j_call: TRBJ2-3; cdr3_aa: CASSKAGGPDTQYF; cdr3_nt: TGTGCCAGCAGCAAAGCGGGGGGGCCGGATACGCAGTATTTT
v_call: TRBV5-4; d_call: TRBD2; clone_size: NA; j_call: TRBJ2-7; cdr3_aa: CASSPQGGRQYF; cdr3_nt: TGTGCCAGCAGCCCCCAGGGAGGGCGGCAGTACTTC
v_call: TRBV6-1; d_call: TRBD2; clone_size: NA; j_call: TRBJ2-3; cdr3_aa: CASRGGGGTDTQYF; cdr3_nt: TGTGCCAGTCGCGGCGGGGGAGGCACAGATACGCAGTATTTT
v_call: TRBV7-6; d_call: TRBD2; clone_size: NA; j_call: TRBJ2-7; cdr3_aa: CASSPGLAQSSYEQYF; cdr3_nt: TGTGCCAGCAGCCCAGGACTAGCTCAAAGCTCCTACGAGCAGTACTTC
v_call: TRBV5-1; d_call: NA; clone_size: few; j_call: TRBJ1-5; cdr3_aa: CASSLGVGSNQPQHF; cdr3_nt: TGCGCCAGCAGCTTGGGGGTCGGGAGCAATCAGCCCCAGCATTTT
v_call: TRBV9; d_call: NA; clone_size: NA; j_call: TRBJ2-1; cdr3_aa: CASSANNEQFF; cdr3_nt: TGTGCCAGCAGCGCCAACAATGAGCAGTTCTTC
v_call: TRBV18; d_call: NA; clone_size: few; j_call: TRBJ1-2; cdr3_aa: CASSSLRDRWDGYTF; cdr3_nt: TGTGCCAGCTCAAGCCTCAGGGATCGCTGGGATGGCTACACCTTC
v_call: TRBV2; d_call: TRBD1; clone_size: NA; j_call: TRBJ2-1; cdr3_aa: CASTDRDWEQFF; cdr3_nt: TGTGCCAGCACCGACAGGGATTGGGAGCAGTTCTTC
v_call: TRBV7-8; d_call: NA; clone_size: NA; j_call: TRBJ2-5; cdr3_aa: CASSLGGASGETQYF; cdr3_nt: TGTGCCAGCAGCTTAGGTGGTGCCTCCGGAGAGACCCAGTACTTC
v_call: TRBV30; d_call: TRBD1; clone_size: NA; j_call: TRBJ1-1; cdr3_aa: CAWRPRTGIGTEAFF; cdr3_nt: TGTGCCTGGAGACCAAGGACAGGGATAGGGACTGAAGCTTTCTTT
v_call: TRBV28; d_call: NA; clone_size: NA; j_call: TRBJ2-5; cdr3_aa: CASSSREQGGETQYF; cdr3_nt: TGTGCCAGCAGTTCTCGGGAACAGGGAGGGGAGACCCAGTACTTC
v_call: TRBV18; d_call: NA; clone_size: NA; j_call: TRBJ2-7; cdr3_aa: CASSPGGRTYEQYF; cdr3_nt: TGTGCCAGCTCACCAGGCGGGCGCACCTACGAGCAGTACTTC
v_call: TRBV7-6; d_call: NA; clone_size: NA; j_call: TRBJ2-4; cdr3_aa: CASSLGGNYIQYF; cdr3_nt: TGTGCCAGCAGCTTAGGAGGGAATTACATTCAGTACTTC
v_call: TRBV5-1; d_call: NA; clone_size: NA; j_call: TRBJ1-3; cdr3_aa: CASSSAGRSGNTIYF; cdr3_nt: TGCGCCAGCAGCTCAGCAGGGCGCTCTGGAAACACCATATATTTT
v_call: TRBV5-1; d_call: TRBD2; clone_size: NA; j_call: TRBJ2-7; cdr3_aa: CASRPGTSGISYEQYF; cdr3_nt: TGCGCCAGCAGACCAGGGACTAGCGGCATATCCTACGAGCAGTACTTC
v_call: TRBV19; d_call: TRBD2; clone_size: NA; j_call: TRBJ2-5; cdr3_aa: CASRGLAGVSQETQYF; cdr3_nt: TGTGCCAGTAGGGGACTAGCGGGGGTCTCCCAAGAGACCCAGTACTTC
v_call: TRBV19; d_call: NA; clone_size: NA; j_call: TRBJ2-2; cdr3_aa: CASSILNTGELFF; cdr3_nt: TGTGCCAGTAGTATACTGAACACCGGGGAGCTGTTTTTT
v_call: TRBV2; d_call: NA; clone_size: few; j_call: TRBJ1-2; cdr3_aa: CASSQQGFYGYTF; cdr3_nt: TGTGCCAGCAGCCAACAGGGTTTCTATGGCTACACCTTC
v_call: TRBV6-5; d_call: TRBD2; clone_size: NA; j_call: TRBJ2-1; cdr3_aa: CDCLAGGNEQFF; cdr3_nt: TGCGATTGTTTAGCGGGGGGGAATGAGCAGTTCTTC
v_call: TRBV30; d_call: TRBD1; clone_size: NA; j_call: TRBJ2-2; cdr3_aa: CAWRTGNTGELFF; cdr3_nt: TGTGCCTGGCGGACAGGGAACACCGGGGAGCTGTTTTTT
v_call: TRBV18; d_call: NA; clone_size: NA; j_call: TRBJ1-5; cdr3_aa: CASSPREAGGGSNQPQHF; cdr3_nt: TGTGCCAGCTCACCACGAGAAGCGGGGGGTGGTAGCAATCAGCCCCAGCATTTT
v_call: TRBV30; d_call: NA; clone_size: once; j_call: TRBJ1-1; cdr3_aa: CAWSVGRGAEAFF; cdr3_nt: TGTGCCTGGAGTGTAGGGAGGGGCGCTGAAGCTTTCTTT
v_call: TRBV5-4; d_call: NA; clone_size: NA; j_call: TRBJ2-4; cdr3_aa: CASSLGQLAKNIQYF; cdr3_nt: TGTGCCAGCAGCTTGGGACAACTAGCCAAAAACATTCAGTACTTC
v_call: TRBV7-9; d_call: TRBD2; clone_size: NA; j_call: TRBJ2-5; cdr3_aa: CASSQAGTRWQETQYF; cdr3_nt: TGTGCCAGCAGCCAAGCCGGGACTAGGTGGCAAGAGACCCAGTACTTC
v_call: TRBV7-9; d_call: NA; clone_size: NA; j_call: TRBJ1-2; cdr3_aa: CASSLVQGQGYTF; cdr3_nt: TGTGCCAGCAGCTTAGTACAGGGCCAAGGCTACACCTTC
v_call: TRBV10-1; d_call: TRBD1; clone_size: NA; j_call: TRBJ2-7; cdr3_aa: CASSLTGGLVTEQYF; cdr3_nt: TGCGCCAGCAGTTTGACAGGGGGCCTTGTGACCGAGCAGTACTTC
v_call: TRBV7-8; d_call: TRBD2; clone_size: NA; j_call: TRBJ2-7; cdr3_aa: CASSPGLAGVVNEQYF; cdr3_nt: TGTGCCAGCAGCCCAGGACTAGCGGGAGTGGTTAACGAGCAGTACTTC
v_call: TRBV11-3; d_call: NA; clone_size: few; j_call: TRBJ1-2; cdr3_aa: CASSSGGVTSNYGYTF; cdr3_nt: TGTGCCAGCAGCTCGGGGGGAGTGACCTCTAACTATGGCTACACCTTC
v_call: TRBV20-1; d_call: TRBD1; clone_size: NA; j_call: TRBJ2-7; cdr3_aa: CSADRDYEQYF; cdr3_nt: TGCAGTGCTGACAGGGACTACGAGCAGTACTTC
v_call: TRBV6-5; d_call: NA; clone_size: few; j_call: TRBJ2-1; cdr3_aa: CASKARGPSYNEQFF; cdr3_nt: TGTGCCAGCAAGGCACGGGGTCCCTCCTACAATGAGCAGTTCTTC
v_call: TRBV19; d_call: TRBD1; clone_size: NA; j_call: TRBJ1-2; cdr3_aa: CATTDRGAYGYTF; cdr3_nt: TGTGCCACCACGGACAGGGGCGCCTATGGCTACACCTTC
v_call: TRBV7-2; d_call: TRBD1; clone_size: NA; j_call: TRBJ1-5; cdr3_aa: CASSLAPPDRDNQPQHF; cdr3_nt: TGTGCCAGCAGCTTAGCTCCACCTGACAGGGACAATCAGCCCCAGCATTTT
v_call: TRBV19; d_call: TRBD1; clone_size: NA; j_call: TRBJ1-5; cdr3_aa: CASNPTGLHNQPQHF; cdr3_nt: TGTGCCAGTAACCCGACAGGGTTACACAATCAGCCCCAGCATTTT
v_call: TRBV18; d_call: TRBD2; clone_size: once; j_call: TRBJ2-1; cdr3_aa: CASSPGLGLDDEQFF; cdr3_nt: TGTGCCAGCTCACCAGGTTTGGGACTAGACGATGAGCAGTTCTTC
v_call: TRBV4-3; d_call: NA; clone_size: NA; j_call: TRBJ2-2; cdr3_aa: CASSQVFGGRVTGELFF; cdr3_nt: TGCGCCAGCAGCCAAGTGTTCGGGGGTCGCGTCACCGGGGAGCTGTTTTTT
v_call: TRBV5-1; d_call: TRBD1; clone_size: NA; j_call: TRBJ2-7; cdr3_aa: CASSLVGQGYEQYF; cdr3_nt: TGCGCCAGCAGCTTGGTTGGACAGGGCTACGAGCAGTACTTC